The 17 T cell receptor beta chains given below trace back to one sample, sequenced in a study of cytomegalovirus exposure and HLA in healthy donors. PCR amplification relied on 60 Vbeta primers (plus 13 Jbeta primers). Profiled with immunoSEQ multiplex PCR; TCRdb holds only in-frame clones, not every one. The sample holds some 130,000 clones, around 60% seen once. Sequencing was carried out using PBMCs. Receptors originate from a man aged 35-49 years in good health and CMV-seropositive.

This clone was counted only a few times. The chain links TRBV5-4 to TRBJ2-7; TRBD2 agrees at 13 bases. The germline V gene has CDR1 SGHNT and CDR2 YYREEE (reference sequence). With V trimmed by 4 bases and J by 3 bases, 7 bases remained unmatched. The CDR3 is 16 amino acids. The CDR3 DNA reads TGTGCCAGCAGCGGCGGACTAGCGGGGGCAAGCTACGAGCAGTACTTC. Translated, it gives CASSGGLAGASYEQYF.

In its sample, this clone was seen a few times. The chain is built from TRBV5-4 and TRBJ2-4; TRBD2 agrees at 13 bases. Germline V gene data show CDR1 as SGHNT and CDR2 as YYREEE (reference sequence). The junction had 13 bases not matched to a gene; V was cut back by 3 bases and J by 1 base. CDR3 length: 20 amino acids. The CDR3 reads CASSSGPRTSGSSAKNIQYF. CDR3 nucleotide sequence: TGTGCCAGCAGCTCGGGTCCTAGGACTAGCGGGAGCTCGGCCAAAAACATTCAGTACTTC. Full variable domain (remainder filled in from reference TRBV5-4 and TRBJ2-4): ETGVTQSPTHLIKTRGQQVTLRCSSQSGHNTVSWYQQALGQGPQFIFQYYREEENGRGNFPPRFSGLQFPNYSSELNVNALELDDSALYLCASSSGPRTSGSSAKNIQYFGAGTRLSVL.

This chain connects TRBV19 to TRBJ2-5; 9 bases are a match to TRBD1. The V gene end was trimmed by 9 bases and the J gene end by 6 bases; junction bases not matched to a gene: 11. Germline CDR1 reads LNHDA; CDR2 reads SQIVND (reference sequence). The CDR3 runs 14 residues. The CDR3 region is CASAGGGQGKTQYF. The CDR3 nucleotides are TGTGCCAGCGCGGGCGGGGGACAGGGAAAGACCCAGTACTTC.

The chain is built from TRBV13 and TRBJ1-2, with 7 bases fitting TRBD1. Germline V CDR1 and CDR2: PRHDT, FYEKMQ (reference sequence). This CDR3 is 14 amino acids long. The V segment lost 3 bases and the J segment 0 bases; nucleotides outside the gene matches: 1. In nucleotides, the CDR3 is TGTGCCAGCAGCTTGACAGGGACTAACTATGGCTACACCTTC. Amino acid sequence: CASSLTGTNYGYTF.

The rearrangement links TRBV23-1 to TRBJ1-1, with D tentatively TRBD1 (5 bases). TRBV23-1 is recorded as an ORF, its role being uncertain. This CDR3 is 13 amino acids long. V shed 4 bases and J shed 7 bases, with 13 bases lying between them. In nucleotides, the CDR3 is TGCGCCAGCAGTCGGGGCAGGAGGGTTGAAGCTTTCTTT. This translates into CASSRGRRVEAFF.

The rearrangement uses TRBV7-7 and TRBJ1-1; D is unclear. The V gene's germline CDR1 is SSHAT and CDR2 FNYEAQ (reference sequence). This CDR3 contains 13 residues. V gave up 5 bases and J gave up 2 bases, with 9 bases separating them. Here the CDR3 reads CASSHQVNTEAFF. CDR3 nucleotides: TGTGCCAGCAGCCATCAGGTTAACACTGAAGCTTTCTTT.

This clone was seen only a few times. The chain has TRBV5-1 and TRBJ2-1; TRBD2 is a possible D gene (7 bases). The V end was cut by 3 bases, the J end by 8 bases, with 15 bases between. Per germline, CDR1 SGHRS and CDR2 YFSETQ. The CDR3 length is 14 residues. The CDR3, as DNA: TGCGCCAGCAGCTGGGGGGGACAAGGCGATGAGCAGTTCTTC. Translating gives CASSWGGQGDEQFF.

This chain links TRBV12-5 with TRBJ2-2, with 7 bases lining up with TRBD1. This CDR3 is built from 17 residues. The J segment lost 2 bases and the V segment lost 0 bases, leaving 6 bases of the junction unmatched. Germline CDR1 and CDR2: LGHNT and FRNRAP. CDR3 residues: CASGLVAGTVNTGELFF. CDR3 in DNA: TGTGCTAGTGGTTTGGTAGCCGGGACAGTCAACACCGGGGAGCTGTTTTTT.

The V gene is TRBV5-5, the J gene TRBJ2-3, with TRBD1 identical over 7 bases. The V and J ends lost 1 base and 1 base, in that order; junction bases with no gene match: 12. From germline, CDR1 is SGHKS and CDR2 YYEKEE (reference sequence). CDR3 length: 18 amino acids. The CDR3 is CASSLRGRPGSGTDTQYF. CDR3 DNA: TGTGCCAGCAGCTTGAGGGGGCGCCCGGGATCAGGCACAGATACGCAGTATTTT.

This chain joins TRBV5-1 and TRBJ2-7; maybe TRBD1 (5 bases). The V gene's germline CDR1 is SGHRS and CDR2 YFSETQ. Trimming removed 0 bases at V and 1 base at J, with 8 bases between. The CDR3 spans 14 residues. This chain's CDR3 is CASSLGQISYEQYF. CDR3 DNA: TGCGCCAGCAGCTTGGGACAGATATCCTACGAGCAGTACTTC.

The CDR3 protein is CASSPPAGQTYEQYF. The CDR3 DNA reads as TGTGCCAGCTCACCACCGGCTGGGCAGACCTACGAGCAGTACTTC. The V call is TRBV18, the J call TRBJ2-7; D remains ambiguous. CDR1 and CDR2 from the germline V gene are KGHSH and LQKENI. V lost 0 bases and J lost 2, with 11 bases in between. The CDR3 extends over 15 amino acids.

The V call is TRBV27, the J call TRBJ1-5; a weak D match, TRBD1 (6 bases). The CDR3 is 15 amino acids. Looked up from germline, CDR1 is MNHEY and CDR2 is SMNVEV (reference sequence). Trimming pared 3 bases from V and 1 base from J, leaving 10 bases between. The CDR3 DNA reads as TGTGCCAGCAGTTTGCTAGGGACAAGCAATCAGCCCCAGCATTTT. It translates to CASSLLGTSNQPQHF.

J is TRBJ1-1 and V is TRBV2; maybe TRBD1 (6 bases). The germline V gene encodes CDR1 SNHLY and CDR2 FYNNEI. V was shortened by 10 bases and J by 0 bases, with 12 bases between the two germline ends. CDR3 length: 13 amino acids. CDR3 sequence reads: CATRWTVNTEAFF. DNA for the CDR3: TGTGCCACCCGGTGGACAGTGAACACTGAAGCTTTCTTT.

V usage is TRBV5-4 and J usage is TRBJ2-1; a possible D gene is TRBD1 (6 bases). Trimming took 2 bases from V and 10 from J, leaving 25 bases between them. Looked up from germline, CDR1 is SGHNT and CDR2 is YYREEE (reference sequence). The CDR3 is 17 amino acids. CDR3 DNA sequence: TGTGCCAGCAGCTTAGGGGGTCGAGGCGGGCGGACCGGAGAGCAGTTCTTC. Residues: CASSLGGRGGRTGEQFF. Full variable domain (outside the CDR3, taken from reference TRBV5-4 and TRBJ2-1): ETGVTQSPTHLIKTRGQQVTLRCSSQSGHNTVSWYQQALGQGPQFIFQYYREEENGRGNFPPRFSGLQFPNYSSELNVNALELDDSALYLCASSLGGRGGRTGEQFFGPGTRLTVL.

The chain is built from TRBV19 and TRBJ2-7; 8 nucleotides match TRBD1. Trimming took 4 bases from V and 3 from J; bases not matched to a gene: 5. The germline V gene has CDR1 LNHDA and CDR2 SQIVND (reference sequence). The CDR3 loop spans 14 amino acids. As DNA, the CDR3 is TGTGCCAGTAGTAGAACCGGGACAGGCTACGAGCAGTACTTC. Its translation: CASSRTGTGYEQYF.

This chain uses TRBV6-5 with TRBJ1-2, with D maybe TRBD1 (5 bases). Trimming removed 6 bases at V and 4 bases at J, with 15 bases between. CDR1 is MNHEY and CDR2 is SVGAGI in the germline V gene. The length of the CDR3 is 14 residues. The CDR3 is CASSPTGVGYGYTF. The CDR3 nucleotides read TGTGCCAGCAGCCCCACGGGGGTAGGCTATGGCTACACCTTC.

The chain joins TRBV5-1 to TRBJ1-1; TRBD1 aligns across 7 bases. CDR1 SGHRS and CDR2 YFSETQ come from the germline V gene. Losses at the gene ends were 4 bases for V and 1 base for J; bases not matched to a gene: 4. The CDR3 sequence is 14 residues long. The CDR3 nucleotides read TGCGCCAGCAGCATGACAGGGCAGAACACTGAAGCTTTCTTT. This translates into CASSMTGQNTEAFF.